The 8 T cell receptor beta chains presented below share a single source sample, sequenced in a study of blood T cells in healthy people across ages. For the second PCR, which ran for about 7 to 11 cycles, a sample-barcoded 5' primer and a J-beta primer mix were used. TCRdb analysed the 5' RACE reads with MiXCR anew, one entry per CDR3 protein. Of hundreds of thousands of distinct CDR3 sequences in the sample, 40% to 45% were seen once. The sequencing input was blood. These receptors all stem from a woman in her fifties or sixties in good health.

V gene TRBV3-1 combines with J gene TRBJ2-3; D gene unclear. The CDR3 spans 14 residues. V gave up 3 bases and J gave up 1 base, with 8 bases separating them. Germline V lookup: CDR1 LGHDT, CDR2 YNNKEL (reference sequence). The CDR3 DNA reads as TGTGCCAGCAGCCAGCGGTACCGCACAGATACGCAGTATTTT. Translating gives CASSQRYRTDTQYF.

The J gene is TRBJ2-7, the V gene TRBV29-1, with TRBD2 identical over 12 bases. CDR3 length equals 14 residues. CDR1 and CDR2 from the germline V gene are SQVTM and ANQGSEA. The trim removed 7 bases at V and 5 bases at J, leaving 9 bases unmatched. CDR3: CSAGGLAGLHEQYF. In DNA form, the CDR3 reads TGCAGCGCCGGAGGACTAGCGGGACTTCACGAGCAGTACTTC.

There are many counts of this clonotype. V and J are TRBV7-2 and TRBJ1-4; 8 bases line up with TRBD1. This CDR3 has 14 amino acids. V dropped 5 bases and J dropped 6; count of bases not matched to a gene: 5. Per germline, CDR1 SGHTA and CDR2 FQGNSA. CDR3 in amino acids: CASSPGQGYEKLFF. The CDR3 DNA sequence: TGTGCCAGCAGCCCTGGACAGGGCTATGAAAAACTGTTTTTT.

This clonotype showed up just a few times. The CDR3 here is CASTLGGGAHNEQFF. The CDR3 bases are TGTGCCAGCACTCTGGGAGGGGGCGCCCACAATGAGCAGTTCTTC. V is TRBV12-3 or TRBV12-4 and J is TRBJ2-1; D is possibly TRBD1 or TRBD2 (7 bases each). The CDR3 is made up of 15 amino acids. Trimming pared 7 bases from V and 5 bases from J, leaving 18 bases between.

The V gene is TRBV7-2, the J gene TRBJ2-7; TRBD2 is a possible D gene (7 bases). V lost 4 bases and J lost 7, with 23 bases in between. The length of the CDR3 is 16 residues. Germline-derived CDR1 and CDR2 are SGHTA and FQGNSA. The CDR3 nucleotides read TGTGCCAGCAGCTCAGATGGGCGGGGGCTATACAATGAGCAGTACTTC. Protein sequence: CASSSDGRGLYNEQYF.

This clonotype was counted only a few times. The chain employs TRBV14 and TRBJ2-5, with D possibly matching TRBD2 (6 bases). There are 16 residues in the CDR3. CDR1 is SGHDN and CDR2 is FVKESK in the germline V gene. Trimming cost V 0 bases and J 5 bases, with 16 bases left between them. CDR3 in DNA: TGTGCCAGCAGCCAAGATCATGGAGGGAATCTGGAGACCCAGTACTTC. The encoded protein is CASSQDHGGNLETQYF.

The V and J genes are TRBV7-3 and TRBJ2-3; perhaps D is TRBD1 or TRBD2 (5 bases each). CDR1 is SGHTA, CDR2 FQGTGA, per germline. This CDR3 is 19 amino acids long. V was pared by 5 bases and J by 1 base, with 25 bases between. The chain's CDR3 is CASSQQLLFGGVGTDTQYF. CDR3 nucleotides: TGTGCCAGCAGCCAGCAGCTTCTATTTGGGGGAGTGGGCACAGATACGCAGTATTTT.

The V call is TRBV27, the J call TRBJ1-2; D is possibly TRBD1 (6 bases). The CDR3 covers 15 residues. V dropped 5 bases and J dropped 3 bases, with 16 bases sitting between them. Germline V gene data show CDR1 as MNHEY and CDR2 as SMNVEV (reference sequence). The CDR3 loop is CASSARTGGDYGYTF. CDR3 coding DNA: TGTGCCAGCAGTGCGAGGACCGGGGGCGACTATGGCTACACCTTC.